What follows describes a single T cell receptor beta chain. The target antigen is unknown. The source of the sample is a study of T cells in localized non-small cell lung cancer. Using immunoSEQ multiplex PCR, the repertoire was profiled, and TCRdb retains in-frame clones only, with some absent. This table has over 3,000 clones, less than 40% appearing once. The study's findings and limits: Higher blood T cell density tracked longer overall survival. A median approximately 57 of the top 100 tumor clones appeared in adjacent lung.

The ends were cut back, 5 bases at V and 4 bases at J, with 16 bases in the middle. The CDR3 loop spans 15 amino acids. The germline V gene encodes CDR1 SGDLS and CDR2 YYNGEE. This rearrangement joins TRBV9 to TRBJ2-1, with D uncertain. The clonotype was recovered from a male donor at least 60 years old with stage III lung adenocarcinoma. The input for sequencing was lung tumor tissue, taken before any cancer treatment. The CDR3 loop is CASSEGLVSYNEQFF. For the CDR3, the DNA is TGTGCCAGCAGTGAAGGGCTAGTAAGTTACAATGAGCAGTTCTTC.